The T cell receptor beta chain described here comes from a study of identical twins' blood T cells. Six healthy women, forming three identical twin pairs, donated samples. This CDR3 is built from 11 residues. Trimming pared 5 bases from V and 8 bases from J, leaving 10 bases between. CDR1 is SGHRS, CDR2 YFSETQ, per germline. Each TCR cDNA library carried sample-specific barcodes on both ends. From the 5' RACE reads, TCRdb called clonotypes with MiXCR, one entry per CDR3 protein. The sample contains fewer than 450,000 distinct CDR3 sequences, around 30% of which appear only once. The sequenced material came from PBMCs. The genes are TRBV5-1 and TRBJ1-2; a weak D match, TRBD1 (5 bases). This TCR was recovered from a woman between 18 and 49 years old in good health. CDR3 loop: CASRGWDGYTF. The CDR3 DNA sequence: TGCGCCAGCAGGGGTTGGGACGGCTACACCTTC.